This is a list of T cell receptor beta chains from one sample in a study of cytomegalovirus exposure and HLA in healthy donors. Data came from immunoSEQ multiplex PCR; TCRdb stores just in-frame clones and leaves some out. The data show about 140,000 clones, roughly 80% seen once. Material for sequencing was PBMCs. All receptors derive from a man aged 40-55 years in good health and CMV-seronegative. Each CDR3 is given with its conserved first and last residue. Fields, in order: clone size, D gene, J gene, V gene, CDR3 DNA, CDR3 protein. A D gene is named only where the DNA matches it firmly. For some rows the clone size is stated as once, few or many, or as a class when expanded; others skip it.

abundance: .; d_gene: TRBD1; j_gene: TRBJ1-6; v_gene: TRBV5-4; CDR3nt: TGTGCCAGCAGCCTACAGGGGGCAAATAATTCACCCCTCCACTTT; CDR3aa: CASSLQGANNSPLHF
abundance: .; d_gene: TRBD2; j_gene: TRBJ2-7; v_gene: TRBV19; CDR3nt: TGTGCCAGTAGTCTCAGCGGGGGGGCCCCCTACGAGCAGTACTTC; CDR3aa: CASSLSGGAPYEQYF
abundance: .; d_gene: .; j_gene: TRBJ1-2; v_gene: TRBV6-6; CDR3nt: TGTGCCAGCAGTTACTCGACGGCTCAGGGACTGAGCTACACCTTC; CDR3aa: CASSYSTAQGLSYTF
abundance: .; d_gene: .; j_gene: TRBJ2-3; v_gene: TRBV7-3; CDR3nt: TGTGCCAGCAGCCCGTCACACCGGGGTGCAGATACGCAGTATTTT; CDR3aa: CASSPSHRGADTQYF
abundance: .; d_gene: TRBD1; j_gene: TRBJ1-1; v_gene: TRBV18; CDR3nt: TGTGCCAGCTCCGCGGACAGGGGGCTCAACACTGAAGCTTTCTTT; CDR3aa: CASSADRGLNTEAFF
abundance: .; d_gene: TRBD1; j_gene: TRBJ2-7; v_gene: TRBV7-3; CDR3nt: TGTGCCAGCAGCACCGGGACAGGGATGGACGAGCAGTACTTC; CDR3aa: CASSTGTGMDEQYF
abundance: .; d_gene: .; j_gene: TRBJ1-5; v_gene: TRBV18; CDR3nt: TGTGCCAGCTCACCACAGGGAGCGGGCAATCAGCCCCAGCATTTT; CDR3aa: CASSPQGAGNQPQHF
abundance: .; d_gene: .; j_gene: TRBJ2-5; v_gene: TRBV5-4; CDR3nt: TGTGCCAGCAGCTTGGGGCTGACTCTGGAGACCCAGTACTTC; CDR3aa: CASSLGLTLETQYF
abundance: .; d_gene: .; j_gene: TRBJ1-1; v_gene: TRBV5-1; CDR3nt: TGCGCCAGCAGCTACATGATGAACACTGAAGCTTTCTTT; CDR3aa: CASSYMMNTEAFF
abundance: .; d_gene: .; j_gene: TRBJ1-4; v_gene: TRBV19; CDR3nt: TGTGCCAGTAGGGATACAGGGCAAAGTATTGCAACTAATGAAAAACTGTTTTTT; CDR3aa: CASRDTGQSIATNEKLFF
abundance: .; d_gene: TRBD2; j_gene: TRBJ2-1; v_gene: TRBV7-6; CDR3nt: TGTGCCAGCAGCTTAGGGGGTAGCGGGGGCAATGAGCAGTTCTTC; CDR3aa: CASSLGGSGGNEQFF
abundance: .; d_gene: TRBD2; j_gene: TRBJ2-4; v_gene: TRBV5-1; CDR3nt: TGCGCCAGCGAGTCAGGGTCCGGGAGGGACATTCAGTACTTC; CDR3aa: CASESGSGRDIQYF
abundance: few; d_gene: .; j_gene: TRBJ1-1; v_gene: TRBV30; CDR3nt: TGTGCCTGGAGTCGTATTGGGGGGACTGAAGCTTTCTTT; CDR3aa: CAWSRIGGTEAFF
abundance: .; d_gene: .; j_gene: TRBJ2-3; v_gene: TRBV5-1; CDR3nt: TGCGCCAGCAGCGACGACAGGCGATACACAGATACGCAGTATTTT; CDR3aa: CASSDDRRYTDTQYF
abundance: .; d_gene: .; j_gene: TRBJ1-2; v_gene: TRBV6-1; CDR3nt: TGTGCCAGCAACCAAAGGGGGGGGAAGGACTATGGCTACACCTTC; CDR3aa: CASNQRGGKDYGYTF
abundance: .; d_gene: .; j_gene: TRBJ1-1; v_gene: TRBV7-2; CDR3nt: TGTGCCAGCAGCTTAATGGGCAGCACTGAAGCTTTCTTT; CDR3aa: CASSLMGSTEAFF
abundance: .; d_gene: TRBD2; j_gene: TRBJ2-7; v_gene: TRBV5-6; CDR3nt: TGTGCCAGCAGCCGCCGGGGGGGGGCGGGTCCCTACGAGCAGTACTTC; CDR3aa: CASSRRGGAGPYEQYF
abundance: .; d_gene: .; j_gene: TRBJ1-4; v_gene: TRBV2; CDR3nt: TGTGCCAGCAGGCTGACAGCGAATAATGAAAAACTGTTTTTT; CDR3aa: CASRLTANNEKLFF
abundance: .; d_gene: .; j_gene: TRBJ1-6; v_gene: TRBV5-1; CDR3nt: TGCGCCAGCAACTCGCGACGGGTGGCCCAGACACCCCTCCACTTT; CDR3aa: CASNSRRVAQTPLHF
abundance: .; d_gene: .; j_gene: TRBJ2-5; v_gene: TRBV5-1; CDR3nt: TGCGCCAGCAGCTTGTGGTGGGCCAATACCGAGACCCAGTACTTC; CDR3aa: CASSLWWANTETQYF
abundance: .; d_gene: .; j_gene: TRBJ1-4; v_gene: TRBV28; CDR3nt: TGTGCCAGCAGTCTCCCGGTTGGGGACAATCATCTGTTTTTT; CDR3aa: CASSLPVGDNHLFF
abundance: .; d_gene: .; j_gene: TRBJ1-4; v_gene: TRBV14; CDR3nt: TGTGCCAGCAGCCAAGCTGGGAACCCGCGGGGGAGTGAAAAACTGTTTTTT; CDR3aa: CASSQAGNPRGSEKLFF